This TCR beta chain was sequenced during a study of CD8+ T cells in alopecia areata (dated by TCRdb to the late 2010s). About the full investigation: The treated patients, all with moderate-to-severe alopecia areata, were enrolled in an open-label pilot trial of oral tofacitinib given at 5 to 10 mg twice daily. Patients received tofacitinib for 6 to 18 months and were then followed off drug for 6 months to check for delayed response and recurrence. High-throughput TCRbeta sequencing was used to examine T cell clonal expansion in alopecia areata in both the C3H/HeJ mouse model and human patients. Human TCRbeta sequencing covered scalp tissue and sorted CD4+ and CD8+ peripheral blood T cells from patchy and totalis/universalis alopecia areata patients and healthy controls. Tofacitinib-treated patients had biopsies at baseline and at 4 and 24 weeks of treatment, with a later scalp biopsy in several patients. Scalp clonality was compared across normal scalp (n=4), patchy alopecia areata scalp (n=8), and alopecia totalis/universalis scalp (n=8). RNA was extracted with the PAXgene miRNA kit for fixed scalp, the miRNeasy kit for PBMCs, and the RNeasy kit for mouse skin. Amplification of TCRbeta CDR3 regions was done by immunoSEQ multiplex PCR using 35 Vbeta forward primers and 13 Jbeta reverse primers. Here is what the overall study found, with its caveats: Lesional scalp, especially in alopecia totalis/universalis, showed higher clonality and more expanded CD8+ clones than normal scalp, suggesting antigenic drive. Shared TCR sequences between patients were less evident than in mice, which may be partly attributable to HLA diversity in the patient population. Unlike mouse skin, where gammadelta T cells dominate, normal human skin contains resident alphabeta T cells that get sequenced too, which complicates analysis of the scalp TCR repertoire.

The time point label here, explained by the study, means: baseline before oral tofacitinib. Peripheral blood and lesional scalp punch biopsies were obtained from patients with alopecia areata. After PBMCs were isolated by density centrifugation and stained for CD3, CD4 and CD8, a FACSAria was used to sort CD4+ and CD8+ T cells. Worth noting for this clone: Its cognate antigen has yet to be identified. Base qualities are not at hand, and no much larger clone is one base apart.

Library preparation was by the immunoSEQ multiplex PCR assay. RNA was extracted from all samples and reverse transcribed into cDNA, which served as template for TCR sequencing. First-strand cDNA was synthesized using SuperScript III with a 2:1 mix of oligo-dT and random hexamers. A synthetic immune receptor repertoire was used to measure amplification bias, and any remaining bias was corrected computationally. The authors' pipeline ran thus. Raw reads were preprocessed for error removal, and CDR3 was defined according to IMGT conventions as running from the conserved cysteine to phenylalanine. Clonality was computed as 1 minus the Shannon entropy, with the entropy normalized by log2 of the number of productive unique TCRs. Scalp TCRbeta sequences were cross-referenced with sorted blood CD4 and CD8 repertoires so that the CD4 or CD8 identity of scalp clones could be inferred. TCRdb took over this immuneACCESS table, retaining in-frame rearrangements with V and J assigned. Such tables are incomplete; in checked studies, under half of the missing clones stem from an unresolved V gene, and the remainder is unexplained. V and J calls and clone size follow that table, whereas D and trimming were derived from the DNA. This sample comprises 170,000 or so clones, 50% to 70% of them detected only once. Approximately 14% of the sample comes from the top ten.

Sequenced material: CD4+ T cells sorted from blood, taken at week 0. This sequence was found in a human donor with alopecia areata.

The CDR3 region reads CAWDEGGLYEQYF. The base sequence is TGTGCCTGGGATGAAGGGGGTCTCTACGAGCAGTACTTC. Recombination joined TRBV30 with TRBJ2-7; the D gene is perhaps TRBD1, on 6 matching bases. From the cysteine up to the phenylalanine, the CDR3 has a length of 13 residues. CDR3 DNA only is kept here, 39 bases in frame from base 1. The germline V gene (reference sequence) supplies CDR1 GTSNPN and CDR2 SVGIG. V and J are truncated by 5 bases and 3 bases respectively, leaving an intervening sequence of 14 bases.